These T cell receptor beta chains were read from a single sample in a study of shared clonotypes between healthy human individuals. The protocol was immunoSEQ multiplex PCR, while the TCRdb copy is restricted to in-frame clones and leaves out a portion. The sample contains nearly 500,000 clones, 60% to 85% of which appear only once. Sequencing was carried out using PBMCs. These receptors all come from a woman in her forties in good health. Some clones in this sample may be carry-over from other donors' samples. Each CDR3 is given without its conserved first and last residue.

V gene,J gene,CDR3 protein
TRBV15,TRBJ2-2,ATSLHRTGELF
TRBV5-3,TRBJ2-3,ARSRPSGPSTDTQY
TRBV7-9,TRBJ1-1,ASSQGNTEAF
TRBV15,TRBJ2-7,ATSRDLASGSYEQY
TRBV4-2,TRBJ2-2,ASSQDLSGELF
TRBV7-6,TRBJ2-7,ASSLSGRSYEQY
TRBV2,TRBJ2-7,ASSARRLTYEQY
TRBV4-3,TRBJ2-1,ASSQESPASGYPYNEQF
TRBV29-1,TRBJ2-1,SVALKLAGGHNEQF
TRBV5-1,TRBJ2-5,ASSSTTGQETQY
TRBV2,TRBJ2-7,ASSEAPGEGGQY
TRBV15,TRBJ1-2,ATSRRTGAVNYGYT
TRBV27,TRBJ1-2,ASSLGSGGTNYGYT
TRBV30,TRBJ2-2,AWWSSWTGELF
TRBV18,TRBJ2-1,ASSPPEAGYNEQF
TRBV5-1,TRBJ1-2,ASSLETGGVSGGYT
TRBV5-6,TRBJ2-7,ASSLRDGSYEQY
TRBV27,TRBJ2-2,ASSLFWDSDITGELF
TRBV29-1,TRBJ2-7,SVGSAGSYGQY
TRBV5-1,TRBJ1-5,ASSLGGQNQPQH
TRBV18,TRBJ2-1,ASSPVSDWTYNEQF
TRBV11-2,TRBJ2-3,ASSLGFDRTDTQY
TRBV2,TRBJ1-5,ASSDRGDGQPQH
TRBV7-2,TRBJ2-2,ASRGGGNTGELF
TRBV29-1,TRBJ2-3,SVTLTGTDTQY
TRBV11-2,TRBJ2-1,ASSLLTNNEQF
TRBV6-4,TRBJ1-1,ASPPHRQGMNTEAF
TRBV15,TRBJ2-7,ATSRTGTREQY
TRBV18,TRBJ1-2,ASSPEGSYGYT
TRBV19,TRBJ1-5,ASTQMGGGGQPQH
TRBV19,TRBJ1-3,ASRQTGGAGYSGNTIY
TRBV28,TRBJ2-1,ASSFRGIGGKEF
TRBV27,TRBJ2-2,ASSLQGNTGELF
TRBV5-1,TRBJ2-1,ASSQIPWGGQGGSEQF
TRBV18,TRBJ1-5,ASSPTGTFNQPQH
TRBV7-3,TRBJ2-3,ASSPTSGGLDTQY